This T cell receptor beta chain derives from a study of vaccination effects on CD4 cells after COVID-19 (dated by TCRdb to the early 2020s). Regarding the complete study: Each participant got two doses of an mRNA SARS-CoV-2 vaccine, either BNT162b2 or mRNA-1273. Cultures from other donors in the study were sequenced with the Oncomine TCR Beta short-read assay on an Illumina iSeq 100. A total of ten to eleven COVID-19 convalescent patients and a few SARS-CoV-2-naive healthy vaccine recipients were included in the full study. In both COVID-19 convalescent patients and infection-naive vaccine recipients, the study compared SARS-CoV-2 spike-specific CD4+ TCR repertoires from before mRNA vaccination with those from after it. Study-wide findings and limitations: Clones induced by infection and clones induced by vaccination both contracted markedly at late timepoints after vaccination, which fits with T cell responses waning over time. Only a small number of convalescent patients were included, and no early post-infection timepoints were available, which limited the study. Among healthy vaccine recipients, nearly all vaccine-induced clones were SARS-CoV-2 mono-reactive, and only 1 of 255 was cross-reactive with common cold coronaviruses.

There are a few counts of this clone. It lacks a known antigen. Qualities for individual bases were not recorded, and no much larger clone is one base off. Cut back by 4 bases and 0 bases, the V and J ends lie 6 bases apart. CDR1 KGHSH and CDR2 LQKENI are derived from the germline V gene. Spanning cysteine to phenylalanine, the CDR3 consists of 13 amino acids. Here the CDR3 DNA is all that survives: 39 bases in frame from base 1. Receptor libraries were prepared by the immunoSEQ multiplex PCR assay. DNA from the cultured, isolated CD4+ T cells was subjected to TCR beta CDR3 sequencing. The authors processed their data as follows. The analysis removed non-productive TCR sequences, trimmed reads to the CDR3 region, and retained only CDR3s that were 7 or more amino acids long. Antigen-specific clonotypes were identified using the MANAFEST web app by comparison of expansion in peptide wells against reference cultures. To count as positive, a clone had to show expansion at FDR<0.05 compared with the reference and with all other wells, an odds ratio above 5, and a frequency above 0.1% in two replicate wells. Cross-reactive clonotypes were defined as significantly expanded in SARS-CoV-2 spike wells and in at least one common cold coronavirus spike condition. CDR3 similarity was assessed by Levenshtein distance using the stringdist R package, and unrooted trees were constructed with ape in R 3.6.1. TCRdb took over this immuneACCESS table, retaining in-frame rearrangements with V and J assigned. Such tables are incomplete; in checked studies, under half of the missing clones stem from an unresolved V gene, and the remainder is unexplained. V, J and clone size are those of that table, while D and trimming were read from the DNA. The sample table records roughly 53,000 clones; about four fifths of these occur just once. The ten largest account for about 6% of the sample.

In the ViraFEST assay, PBMC were stimulated with viral peptide pools, and TCR sequencing was then used to find antigen-specific CD4+ T cell clonotypes based on their expansion. After more than 9 days of culture, CD4+ T cells were isolated with the EasySep CD4+ T cell isolation kit. Negative nucleocapsid antibody results before and after vaccination confirmed that the healthy vaccine recipients had no prior SARS-CoV-2 infection. Around 2 million PBMC per well were cultured in IMDM with around 5.3% human AB serum, roughly 10 IU/ml IL-2 and gentamicin, plus 10 ug/ml peptides. Half of the culture medium was replaced with fresh IL-2-containing medium on days 3 and 7. Unless otherwise noted, each peptide stimulation condition was cultured in triplicate wells. PBMC were separated from whole blood using Ficoll-Paque Plus gradient centrifugation and were then either cryopreserved at -140C or used fresh. The spike proteins of SARS-CoV-2 and of the common cold coronaviruses HCoV-NL63, HCoV-OC43 and HCoV-229E were spanned by overlapping peptide pools. Genomic DNA was extracted from cultured CD4+ T cells with the QIAamp micro DNA kit.

The sequence is built from TRBV18 and TRBJ1-1, with the D gene call left open. Sequenced here: CD4+ T cells from PBMCs cultured with HCoV-OC43 spike peptides, sampled before COVID-19 vaccination. The sample's cell subset or site label, decoded: HCoV-OC43 spike overlapping peptide pool stimulation. The clonotype comes from a human donor who received a COVID-19 vaccine. The CDR3 has the sequence CASSQALNTEAFF. The sequenced DNA: TGTGCCAGCTCACAAGCCCTGAACACTGAAGCTTTCTTT.